A selection of T cell receptor beta chains follows, all from one sample in a study of blood T cells in healthy people across ages. MiXCR, run by TCRdb on the 5' RACE reads, gives a single entry per CDR3 protein. This table holds over 1,500,000 distinct CDR3 sequences, about 50% found once. The sequencing sample was made of blood. Receptors were obtained from a woman aged 40 to 55 in good health. CDR3s include the opening cysteine and the closing phenylalanine or tryptophan. A D gene is named only where the DNA matches it firmly. Not every row has a clone size; where given, it reads once, few, many or a size class.

v_call	j_call	clone_size	d_call	cdr3_aa	cdr3_nt
TRBV7-2	TRBJ2-7	-	TRBD2	CASIPGTSGTYEQYF	TGTGCCAGCATCCCCGGGACTAGCGGTACCTACGAGCAGTACTTC
TRBV24-1	TRBJ2-5	-	TRBD1	CATREAGTGGHNEQYF	TGTGCCACCAGGGAGGCCGGGACAGGGGGACACAATGAGCAGTACTTC
TRBV11-2	TRBJ2-3	-	-	CASSPSPRGGTDTQYF	TGTGCCAGCAGCCCATCCCCCCGCGGGGGCACAGATACGCAGTATTTT
TRBV20-1	TRBJ1-2	-	-	CSAREGLGGHTF	TGCAGTGCTAGAGAGGGACTAGGGGGGCACACCTTC
TRBV20-1	TRBJ2-7	-	-	CSARWRVPYEQYF	TGCAGTGCGAGGTGGAGGGTGCCCTACGAGCAGTACTTC
TRBV9	TRBJ2-1	-	TRBD1	CASSVPQGAGYSEQFF	TGTGCCAGCAGCGTTCCACAGGGGGCGGGGTACAGTGAGCAGTTCTTC
TRBV5-1	TRBJ2-5	few	-	CASSANRGGQETQYF	TGCGCCAGCAGCGCAAACAGGGGAGGCCAAGAGACCCAGTACTTC
TRBV12-3/TRBV12-4	TRBJ2-5	-	-	CASSFNAGNQETQYF	TGTGCCAGCAGTTTTAATGCAGGGAACCAAGAGACCCAGTACTTC
TRBV11-2	TRBJ2-1	-	-	CASRLGLYLSNEQFF	TGTGCCAGCAGATTGGGACTCTACCTTTCCAATGAGCAGTTCTTC
TRBV4-3	TRBJ2-5	many	TRBD1	CASSQGLGQEIQETQYF	TGCGCCAGCAGCCAAGGGCTGGGACAGGAAATCCAAGAGACCCAGTACTTC
TRBV28	TRBJ2-7	-	-	CASTPEGGYEQYF	TGTGCCAGCACTCCCGAGGGTGGTTACGAGCAGTACTTC
TRBV18	TRBJ1-1	-	-	CASAERVGGFGAFF	TGTGCCAGCGCCGAAAGGGTAGGAGGGTTCGGAGCTTTCTTT
TRBV7-2	TRBJ1-2	once	-	CASSAGRPYSYGYTF	TGTGCCAGCAGCGCCGGACGCCCCTATTCGTATGGCTACACCTTC
TRBV20-1	TRBJ1-5	-	TRBD1	CSARDTRTGGFGNQPQHF	TGCAGTGCTAGAGATACTCGGACAGGGGGCTTTGGGAATCAGCCCCAGCATTTT
TRBV20-1	TRBJ2-1	-	TRBD1	CSARDVGKGQGVNEQFF	TGCAGTGCTAGAGATGTCGGCAAGGGACAGGGGGTCAATGAGCAGTTCTTC
TRBV6-5	TRBJ2-5	-	-	CASSYYLGGGETQYF	TGTGCCAGCAGTTACTACTTGGGGGGAGGAGAGACCCAGTACTTC
TRBV20-1	TRBJ1-6	few	TRBD1	CSASGQGVGSNSPLHF	TGCAGTGCTTCAGGACAGGGTGTAGGCTCTAATTCACCCCTCCACTTT
TRBV5-1	TRBJ2-7	few	-	CASSLGTDGTYEQYF	TGCGCCAGCAGCTTGGGGACGGATGGTACCTACGAGCAGTACTTC
TRBV18	TRBJ1-2	once	-	CASSPQGVGGYTF	TGTGCCAGCTCACCACAGGGCGTGGGTGGCTACACCTTC
TRBV20-1	TRBJ2-5	-	TRBD2	CSAGGGAGGLQETQYF	TGCAGTGCCGGAGGGGGTGCGGGGGGTCTCCAAGAGACCCAGTACTTC
TRBV4-2	TRBJ1-4	-	-	CASSQDLAWNVGEKLFF	TGTGCCAGCAGCCAAGATTTGGCCTGGAACGTAGGTGAAAAACTGTTTTTT
TRBV6-4	TRBJ2-1	-	TRBD2	CASSDGGGASEEQFF	TGTGCCAGCAGTGATGGCGGGGGGGCCTCGGAGGAGCAGTTCTTC
TRBV20-1	TRBJ1-5	-	-	CSAQGYDNQPQHF	TGCAGTGCTCAGGGGTATGACAATCAGCCCCAGCATTTT
TRBV10-3	TRBJ2-1	-	-	CAISDPRDANEQFF	TGTGCCATCAGTGACCCAAGAGATGCCAATGAGCAGTTCTTC
TRBV3-1	TRBJ2-5	few	-	CASSKRSGGETQYF	TGTGCCAGCAGCAAACGGTCCGGTGGGGAGACCCAGTACTTC
TRBV6-2/TRBV6-3	TRBJ2-4	few	-	CASSYDKVAKNIQYF	TGTGCCAGCAGTTACGACAAAGTAGCCAAAAACATTCAGTACTTC
TRBV6-5	TRBJ1-2	once	TRBD1	CASSYATGIPYGYTF	TGTGCCAGCAGTTATGCGACAGGGATTCCCTATGGCTACACCTTC
TRBV4-3	TRBJ2-3	few	-	CASSHLQGRGRTDTQYF	TGCGCCAGCAGCCATCTCCAGGGCCGGGGACGCACAGATACGCAGTATTTT
TRBV29-1	TRBJ2-3	-	-	CSGETENTVTQYF	TGCAGCGGCGAGACAGAAAACACAGTTACGCAGTATTTT
TRBV7-2	TRBJ2-7	-	TRBD1	CASSPRQGAVEQYF	TGTGCCAGCAGCCCAAGACAGGGGGCCGTCGAGCAGTACTTC
TRBV20-1	TRBJ2-7	-	TRBD2	CSARDRREGSTYEQYF	TGCAGTGCTAGAGACCGGAGGGAGGGTAGCACCTACGAGCAGTACTTC
TRBV4-2	TRBJ2-1	-	TRBD1	CASSYRTGTGDNEQFF	TGTGCCAGCAGCTACCGGACAGGGACTGGCGACAATGAGCAGTTCTTC
TRBV4-3	TRBJ1-4	-	-	CASSQVSLPGGEKLFF	TGCGCCAGCAGCCAAGTCAGTCTCCCAGGTGGTGAAAAACTGTTTTTT
TRBV5-1	TRBJ1-2	-	-	CASSLDRQTVSRTF	TGCGCCAGCAGCTTGGACAGACAGACCGTTTCTCGCACCTTC
TRBV4-3	TRBJ2-3	few	-	CASSQDREIQDTQYF	TGCGCCAGCAGCCAAGACAGGGAAATACAAGATACGCAGTATTTT
TRBV7-3	TRBJ2-5	once	TRBD1	CASSLTRTGGETQYF	TGTGCCAGCAGCTTAACCCGGACAGGGGGAGAGACCCAGTACTTC
TRBV7-3	TRBJ2-3	few	TRBD1	CASRPTGTVNPDTQYF	TGTGCCAGCAGGCCTACCGGGACAGTCAATCCAGATACGCAGTATTTT
TRBV7-9	TRBJ1-5	-	-	CASSSSGSSQPQHF	TGTGCCAGCAGCTCCTCGGGCAGCAGTCAGCCCCAGCATTTT
TRBV20-1	TRBJ2-5	-	-	CSATGASQYQETQYF	TGCAGTGCCACGGGTGCTAGCCAGTACCAAGAGACCCAGTACTTC
TRBV7-2	TRBJ2-5	-	TRBD2	CASSFGGTSVGETQYF	TGTGCCAGCAGCTTTGGGGGGACTAGCGTTGGGGAGACCCAGTACTTC
TRBV29-1	TRBJ2-4	-	TRBD1	CSAIDRVGNIQYF	TGCAGCGCGATCGACAGGGTCGGGAACATTCAGTACTTC
TRBV6-1	TRBJ2-1	-	-	CASRRIALYNEQFF	TGTGCCAGCAGGAGGATAGCCCTATACAATGAGCAGTTCTTC
TRBV27	TRBJ1-2	-	TRBD1	CASTPTGGNYGYTF	TGTGCCAGCACACCGACAGGGGGAAATTATGGCTACACCTTC
TRBV2	TRBJ2-3	-	-	CASSEEKGGTDTQYF	TGTGCCAGCAGTGAAGAAAAGGGGGGCACAGATACGCAGTATTTT
TRBV6-6	TRBJ1-5	once	-	CASSYSKRDPRVAQHF	TGTGCCAGCAGTTACTCGAAAAGGGACCCACGGGTAGCCCAGCATTTT